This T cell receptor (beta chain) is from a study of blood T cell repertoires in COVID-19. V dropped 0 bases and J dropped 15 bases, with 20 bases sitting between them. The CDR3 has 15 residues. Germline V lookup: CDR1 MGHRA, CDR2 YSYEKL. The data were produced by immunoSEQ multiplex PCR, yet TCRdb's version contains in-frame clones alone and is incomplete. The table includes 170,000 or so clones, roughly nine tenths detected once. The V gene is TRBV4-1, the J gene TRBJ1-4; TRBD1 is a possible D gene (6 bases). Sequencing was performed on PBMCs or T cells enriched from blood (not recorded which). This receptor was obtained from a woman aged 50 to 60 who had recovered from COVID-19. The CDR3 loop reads CASSQEPLSGAGMFF. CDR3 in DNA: TGCGCCAGCAGCCAAGAGCCTCTTTCAGGGGCTGGGATGTTTTTT.